Sequencing of this T cell receptor (beta chain) was carried out in a study of blood T cells in healthy people across ages. Study details: Per every two T cells, about one barcoded beta molecule was captured by template switching.

A second PCR, run for roughly 7 to 11 cycles, used a sample-barcoded 5' primer plus a J-beta primer mix. Each TCR beta cDNA got a 12-nucleotide random molecular identifier. TCRdb re-derived calls from the 5' RACE reads in MiXCR, one entry per CDR3 protein. The sample has about 1.6 million distinct CDR3 sequences, roughly 30% seen once. Every sample had a minimum of 7 million PBMCs isolated. Germline V CDR1 and CDR2: LGHNA, YSLEER. V was cut by 1 base and J by 4 bases, with 12 bases left in between. CDR3 length: 15 residues. This clonotype was obtained from a young woman in good health. Sequenced: blood. V gene TRBV4-3 combines with J gene TRBJ2-3, with D unclear. The CDR3 protein is CASSQAIGPSDTQYF. The CDR3 bases are TGCGCCAGCAGCCAAGCGATCGGTCCATCAGATACGCAGTATTTT.